The sequence of this TCR beta chain was determined in a study of cytomegalovirus exposure and HLA in healthy donors. Whole-study results and caveats: What a later analysis showed was that several of the most significant clusters appeared linked to common viral pathogens. Immune exposure was documented only through CMV serostatus.

To note about this clone: No antigen is known for it.

A multiplex PCR was run with 60 Vbeta primers and 13 Jbeta primers. Profiling relied on immunoSEQ multiplex PCR, and the TCRdb table lists in-frame clones only, not all of them. The sample comprises 180,000 or so clones, 70% to 80% of which are singletons, and more than 3.5% rests with the top ten. Material: PBMCs. The clonotype originates from a woman in her sixties or seventies in good health and CMV-seropositive.

CDR3 region: CASSALTSGGGDTQYF. The CDR3 bases are TGTGCCAGCAGTGCCCTGACTAGCGGGGGCGGTGATACGCAGTATTTT. J is TRBJ2-3 and V is TRBV27, with TRBD2 identical over 12 bases. V shed 5 bases, J shed 6 bases, and the junction held 9 bases outside the gene matches. The CDR3 runs to 16 residues. Germline loops: CDR1 MNHEY, CDR2 SMNVEV (reference sequence).